Each of the 13 T cell receptor beta chains below was sequenced from the same sample in a study of T cells in tumors and immune-related adverse events. Produced via immunoSEQ multiplex PCR; TCRdb's table is partial and in-frame only. The repertoire holds about 11,000 clones, with about 90% as singletons. Sequences were derived from lymph node tissue, sampled from a patient treated with anti-PD-1 therapy. Every receptor here comes from a female donor with metastatic renal cell carcinoma.

This clone was counted a single time. The chain is built from TRBV7-2 and TRBJ2-2; D may be TRBD1 or TRBD2 (6 bases each). Germline V CDR1 and CDR2: SGHTA, FQGNSA. V lost 6 bases, J lost 6 bases, and 14 bases lay in between. CDR3 size: 14 residues. The CDR3, as DNA: TGTGCCAGCAGACACCCCGGGGGCTCCGGGGAGCTGTTTTTT. As protein: CASRHPGGSGELFF.

There are a few counts of this clone. The chain carries TRBV4-2 and TRBJ2-2, with 11 bases aligning to TRBD2. This CDR3 has 17 amino acids. CDR1 and CDR2 (germline): LGHNA, YNFKEQ. Germline trimming cut 0 bases from V and 4 bases from J; bases unmatched to any gene: 4. The CDR3 region has the DNA TGTGCCAGCAGCCAAGATTCTAGCGGGGGGCCCACCGGGGAGCTGTTTTTT. Protein sequence: CASSQDSSGGPTGELFF.

The V and J genes are TRBV19 and TRBJ2-4; TRBD1 is a possible D gene (6 bases). The CDR3 runs to 20 residues. Germline V gene lookup returns CDR1 LNHDA and CDR2 SQIVND (reference sequence). V lost 9 bases and J lost 1, with 31 bases in between. CDR3 residues: CARIRGRETKPRWAKNIQYF. The CDR3 DNA reads as TGTGCCAGGATTAGGGGGAGAGAGACTAAACCGAGGTGGGCCAAAAACATTCAGTACTTC.

V and J are TRBV28 and TRBJ2-5; the match to TRBD2 covers 13 bases. There are 18 residues in the CDR3. The ends lost 6 bases at V and 4 bases at J; junction bases unmatched: 14. Germline V gives CDR1 MDHEN, CDR2 SYDVKM. The CDR3 spells CASSRGLAGIRRGETQYF. The CDR3 region has the DNA TGTGCCAGCAGCCGGGGACTAGCGGGAATTAGGAGGGGAGAGACCCAGTACTTC.

This sequence joins TRBV7-8 and TRBJ2-5; a possible D gene is TRBD2 (6 bases). Trimming cost V 4 bases and J 2 bases, with 20 bases left between them. The germline V gene encodes CDR1 SGHVS and CDR2 FQNEAQ. This CDR3 has 17 amino acids. CDR3 bases: TGTGCCAGCAGCTCCATTCCCGGTATTAGCGGACAAGAGACCCAGTACTTC. This translates into CASSSIPGISGQETQYF.

With respect to this clone: Other DNA variants within this sample encode the same CDR3. The chain employs TRBV7-9 and TRBJ1-1, with 8 bases matching TRBD1. After removal of 5 bases from V and 0 bases from J, the junction contained 5 bases not matched to a gene. Germline CDR1 reads SEHNR; CDR2 reads FQNEAQ (reference sequence). CDR3 length: 15 amino acids. CDR3 nucleotide sequence: TGTGCCAGCAGCCCTCGACAGGGGCTGAACACTGAAGCTTTCTTT. It specifies CASSPRQGLNTEAFF.

The chain is built from TRBV7-8 and TRBJ2-2; TRBD2 aligns across 10 bases. V was clipped by 3 bases and J by 6 bases; unmatched bases: 7. CDR3 length: 16 residues. CDR1 is SGHVS, CDR2 FQNEAQ, per germline. This CDR3 reads CASSLVPSGGPGELFF. As DNA, the CDR3 is TGTGCCAGCAGCTTGGTGCCTAGCGGGGGTCCCGGGGAGCTGTTTTTT.

This clone was seen just once. The rearrangement links TRBV12-5 to TRBJ1-5; D is perhaps TRBD1 (6 bases). There are 17 residues in the CDR3. The germline V gene has CDR1 LGHNT and CDR2 FRNRAP. V was trimmed by 0 bases and J by 6 bases, leaving 18 bases between them. The CDR3: CASGLVSSNRVGQPQHF. The CDR3 DNA follows: TGTGCTAGTGGTTTGGTATCTTCTAACAGGGTGGGTCAGCCCCAGCATTTT.

V gene TRBV2 combines with J gene TRBJ2-7; no clear D. CDR3 length: 14 residues. The germline V gene has CDR1 SNHLY and CDR2 FYNNEI. Trimming pared 7 bases from V and 2 bases from J, leaving 15 bases between. In DNA form, the CDR3 reads TGTGCCAGCACTTGGCAGAGGAACACCTACGAGCAGTACTTC. Protein: CASTWQRNTYEQYF.

V is TRBV25-1 and J is TRBJ2-3; 7 nucleotides match TRBD2. CDR3 length: 14 amino acids. The germline V gene has CDR1 MGHDK and CDR2 SYGVNS. After removal of 9 bases from V and 0 bases from J, the junction contained 6 bases not matched to a gene. CDR3 loop: CASISGPSTDTQYF. CDR3 nucleotide sequence: TGTGCCAGTATTAGCGGGCCGAGCACAGATACGCAGTATTTT. Using reference TRBV25-1 and TRBJ2-3 for the parts outside the CDR3, the full variable domain is EADIYQTPRYLVIGTGKKITLECSQTMGHDKMYWYQQDPGMELHLIHYSYGVNSTEKGDLSSESTVSRIRTEHFPLTLESARPSHTSQYLCASISGPSTDTQYFGPGTRLTVL.

This chain uses TRBV6-6 with TRBJ2-5; 10 positions match TRBD2. The junction had 11 bases not matched to a gene; V was cut back by 5 bases and J by 5 bases. Germline V lookup: CDR1 MNHNY, CDR2 SVGAGI (reference sequence). This CDR3 region has 16 residues. CDR3 sequence reads: CASSGLAGARPETQYF. CDR3 nucleotides: TGTGCCAGCAGTGGGCTAGCGGGGGCCCGCCCTGAGACCCAGTACTTC.

The CDR3, as DNA: TGTGCCAGCAGCCAATGGGGACTAGCGCTCGGGGAGACCCAGTACTTC. Translated: CASSQWGLALGETQYF. V and J are TRBV9 and TRBJ2-5; 10 bases map to TRBD2. V lost 4 bases and J lost 5; bases outside the gene matches: 11. The CDR3 totals 16 residues. Germline V gives CDR1 SGDLS, CDR2 YYNGEE.

This chain connects TRBV11-2 to TRBJ2-1; either TRBD1 or TRBD2 may fit D (5 bases each). V dropped 5 bases and J dropped 9 bases, with 11 bases sitting between them. This CDR3 has 12 residues. The germline V gene encodes CDR1 SGHAT and CDR2 FQNNGV. CDR3 protein: CASSARGIEQFF. CDR3 in DNA: TGTGCCAGCAGCGCGAGGGGTATTGAGCAGTTCTTC.